Following are 24 T cell receptor beta chains from one sample sequenced in a study of shared clonotypes between healthy human individuals (dated by TCRdb to about 2020). Libraries were built with the immunoSEQ multiplex PCR assay. TCRdb provides this immuneACCESS table in a form limited to in-frame rearrangements. Some clones are lacking; in checked studies, under half of them reflect an unresolved V gene, and why the rest are absent is not known. The sample table records some 630,000 clones; 95% to 97% of these occur just once. The biggest ten clones account for roughly 0.1% of the sample. CD8 naive samples were obtained by positive selection for CCR7 among CD45RO-negative cells, yielding a CD45RA+CCR7+ population from which TemRA cells were excluded. Sequencing used naive CD8+ T cells sorted from blood. Sample cell subset or site, as interpreted from the label and publication: CD45RA+CCR7+. The source is a woman aged 25 to 39 in good health.

The V gene is TRBV12-2, the J gene TRBJ2-1. TRBV12-2 represents a pseudogene. The CDR3 contains 15 residues. The CDR3: CATGAITGARDEQFF. The CDR3 nucleotides are TGTGCAACGGGGGCCATTACCGGGGCGAGGGATGAGCAGTTCTTC.

The chain employs TRBV27 and TRBJ2-6; D ambiguous. The germline V gene has CDR1 MNHEY and CDR2 SMNVEV (reference sequence). This CDR3 is built from 19 residues. Trimming cost V 5 bases and J 0 bases, with 20 bases left between them. The DNA of the CDR3 is TGTGCCAGCAGTCAAACGCAAAGACACTTTCACTCTGGGGCCAACGTCCTGACTTTC. This translates into CASSQTQRHFHSGANVLTF.

This sequence joins TRBV27 and TRBJ2-1; tentatively, D is TRBD2 (7 bases). Germline V lookup: CDR1 MNHEY, CDR2 SMNVEV (reference sequence). Between the trimmed V and J ends, which lost 5 bases and 1 base, there was a span of 15 bases. The CDR3 has 16 residues. The CDR3 DNA reads TGTGCCAGCAGTACGGGGGGCGGCCTTTCCTACAATGAGCAGTTCTTC. Translation: CASSTGGGLSYNEQFF.

This clone was seen a single time. CDR3 loop: CASSEATGGMQAFF. The CDR3 DNA reads as TGTGCCAGCAGTGAAGCGACAGGGGGTATGCAAGCTTTCTTT. The V and J genes are TRBV2 and TRBJ1-1; 9 nucleotides align to TRBD1. J gave up 9 bases and V 0 bases, and 5 bases lay outside the gene matches. Germline loops: CDR1 SNHLY, CDR2 FYNNEI. The CDR3 loop spans 14 amino acids.

The CDR3 bases are TGTGCCTGGGGGTCTAACACTGAAGCTTTCTTT. This gives the protein CAWGSNTEAFF. The chain recombines TRBV30 with TRBJ1-1; D gene uncertain. Trimming took off 5 bases at V and 2 bases at J, with 6 bases between the two ends. Looked up from germline, CDR1 is GTSNPN and CDR2 is SVGIG (reference sequence). CDR3 size: 11 residues.

This chain uses TRBV11-2 with TRBJ2-1, with 8 nucleotides matching TRBD2. CDR3 length equals 18 residues. J lost 3 bases, V lost 3 bases, and 13 bases had no gene match. Looked up from germline, CDR1 is SGHAT and CDR2 is FQNNGV. CDR3 protein: CASSLLAGPGGNYNEQFF. The DNA of the CDR3 is TGTGCCAGCAGCTTGCTAGCCGGGCCGGGAGGGAACTACAATGAGCAGTTCTTC.

The J gene is TRBJ2-1, the V gene TRBV27; 9 bases are a match to TRBD1. CDR3 length: 14 amino acids. V gave up 5 bases and J gave up 10 bases; unmatched junction bases: 9. Per the germline V gene, CDR1 is MNHEY and CDR2 is SMNVEV (reference sequence). The CDR3 region is CASSAQTGGLEQFF. CDR3 nucleotides: TGTGCCAGCAGTGCACAGACAGGGGGATTAGAGCAGTTCTTC.

The chain has TRBV28 and TRBJ2-7, with D hard to call. The CDR3 loop spans 15 amino acids. The germline V gene encodes CDR1 MDHEN and CDR2 SYDVKM. Between the trimmed V and J ends, which lost 2 bases and 2 bases, there was a span of 13 bases. The CDR3, as DNA: TGTGCCAGCAGTTTAGGCTTACCGGATCCCTACGAGCAGTACTTC. This translates into CASSLGLPDPYEQYF.

V gene TRBV29-1 combines with J gene TRBJ1-1; 10 bases agree with TRBD1. With V trimmed by 2 bases and J by 1 base, 16 bases remained unmatched. Germline CDR1 and CDR2: SQVTM and ANQGSEA. CDR3 length: 19 residues. CDR3 region: CSVEKNTWDRGSGNTEAFF. The CDR3 nucleotides read TGCAGCGTTGAAAAAAATACATGGGACAGGGGTTCCGGGAACACTGAAGCTTTCTTT.

The chain joins TRBV7-6 to TRBJ2-7; D gene uncertain. Trimming left V 5 bases short and J 3 bases short, with 20 bases between. Germline V gene lookup returns CDR1 SGHVS and CDR2 FNYEAQ. The CDR3 length is 16 residues. CDR3 residues: CASSPRATGPLYEQYF. For the CDR3, the DNA is TGTGCCAGCAGCCCTAGGGCCACCGGGCCACTCTACGAGCAGTACTTC.

This chain links TRBV6-5 with TRBJ2-2; D tentatively fits TRBD1 or TRBD2 (6 bases each). The CDR3 has 14 residues. The ends were cut back, 4 bases at V and 4 bases at J, with 10 bases in the middle. CDR1 is MNHEY and CDR2 is SVGAGI in the germline V gene. Written as DNA, the CDR3 is TGTGCCAGCAGTTTACAGGGAGGCACCGGGGAGCTGTTTTTT. Encoded protein: CASSLQGGTGELFF.

J is TRBJ2-7 and V is TRBV18; the match to TRBD1 covers 7 bases. This CDR3 region has 14 residues. V dropped 3 bases and J dropped 2; count of bases not matched to a gene: 4. Germline V gene sequence: CDR1 KGHSH, CDR2 LQKENI. In DNA, the CDR3 is TGTGCCAGCTCACCCCCAGGGGGACCCTACGAGCAGTACTTC. It is translated as CASSPPGGPYEQYF.

The chain recombines TRBV5-6 with TRBJ1-2, with D perhaps TRBD1 (5 bases). V was trimmed by 4 bases and J by 7 bases, leaving 8 bases between them. The CDR3 has 11 residues. CDR1 is SGHDT, CDR2 YYEEEE, per germline. CDR3 in amino acids: CASSTGSGYTF. CDR3 coding DNA: TGTGCCAGCAGCACAGGTTCTGGCTACACCTTC.

The rearrangement links TRBV5-6 to TRBJ1-3; D gene ambiguous. Trimming left V 0 bases short and J 0 bases short, with 4 bases between. Germline V gene sequence: CDR1 SGHDT, CDR2 YYEEEE. The CDR3 is made up of 14 amino acids. Here the CDR3 reads CASSLGNSGNTIYF. The CDR3 DNA follows: TGTGCCAGCAGCTTGGGTAACTCTGGAAACACCATATATTTT.

J is TRBJ1-2 and V is TRBV15, with 10 bases lining up with TRBD1. Germline lookup yields CDR1 LNHNV and CDR2 YYDKDF (reference sequence). This CDR3 has 19 amino acids. With V trimmed by 0 bases and J by 1 base, 11 bases remained unmatched. The DNA of the CDR3 is TGTGCCACCAGCAGAGATCTTCGACAGGGGGCCCTACTTAACTATGGCTACACCTTC. Encoded protein: CATSRDLRQGALLNYGYTF.

The V and J genes are TRBV5-6 and TRBJ2-7; tentatively, D is TRBD1 (6 bases). V dropped 0 bases and J dropped 2 bases, with 12 bases sitting between them. This CDR3 region has 15 residues. CDR1 is SGHDT and CDR2 is YYEEEE in the germline V gene. The CDR3: CASSLGGHGPYEQYF. The CDR3 DNA sequence: TGTGCCAGCAGCTTGGGGGGACACGGTCCCTACGAGCAGTACTTC.

The chain joins TRBV28 to TRBJ2-3, with 10 bases matching TRBD2. Per germline, CDR1 MDHEN and CDR2 SYDVKM. The CDR3 totals 15 residues. This chain's CDR3 is CATILAGEGTDTQYF. CDR3 DNA sequence: TGTGCAACGATCCTAGCGGGAGAGGGCACAGATACGCAGTATTTT.

The chain carries TRBV9 and TRBJ2-7, with 7 bases matching TRBD2. The CDR3 extends over 14 amino acids. With V trimmed by 4 bases and J by 5 bases, 9 bases remained unmatched. Germline V lookup: CDR1 SGDLS, CDR2 YYNGEE. CDR3 in DNA: TGTGCCAGCAGCCCCCGCGGGGGAGGTAACGAGCAGTACTTC. Translating gives CASSPRGGGNEQYF.

This clone has more than one count but fewer than ten. The chain recombines TRBV7-6 with TRBJ2-7, with 8 nucleotides matching TRBD2. From germline, CDR1 is SGHVS and CDR2 FNYEAQ. CDR3 length: 18 residues. The trim removed 2 bases at V and 2 bases at J, leaving 14 bases unmatched. The chain's CDR3 is CASSLYVGERESPYEQYF. The CDR3 bases are TGTGCCAGCAGCTTATATGTAGGCGAGCGGGAGTCGCCCTACGAGCAGTACTTC.

The chain links TRBV7-9 to TRBJ2-7; D is undetermined. The CDR3 runs to 13 residues. The V and J ends lost 5 bases and 2 bases respectively, with 10 bases between them. The V gene's germline CDR1 is SEHNR and CDR2 FQNEAQ (reference sequence). The CDR3 DNA follows: TGTGCCAGCAGCCCTCGGGCGACCTACGAGCAGTACTTC. The encoded protein is CASSPRATYEQYF.

The chain employs TRBV4-1 and TRBJ2-4; possible D gene TRBD2, 6 bases. The CDR3 has 16 residues. The germline V gene has CDR1 MGHRA and CDR2 YSYEKL. Trimming pared 4 bases from V and 2 bases from J, leaving 15 bases between. Here the CDR3 reads CASSPPSGGPKNIQYF. The CDR3 DNA follows: TGCGCCAGCAGCCCTCCCTCCGGGGGACCCAAAAACATTCAGTACTTC.

The chain combines TRBV10-3 with TRBJ2-7; TRBD1 might be the D (5 bases). The V end lost 2 bases, the J end lost 2 bases, and 7 bases lay between the germline ends. The germline V gene encodes CDR1 ENHRY and CDR2 SYGVKD. The CDR3 has 13 residues. The CDR3 region has the DNA TGTGCCATCAGTGAGGGACAACCCTACGAGCAGTACTTC. Its protein product is CAISEGQPYEQYF.

The count of this clone is one. The chain carries TRBV5-1 and TRBJ2-2, with TRBD2 identical over 14 bases. The CDR3 consists of 17 residues. The J segment lost 5 bases and the V segment lost 3 bases, leaving 6 bases of the junction unmatched. Germline CDR1 and CDR2: SGHRS and YFSETQ. The CDR3 reads CASSSGLAGGDTGELFF. The CDR3 DNA reads TGCGCCAGCAGCTCCGGACTAGCGGGAGGAGATACCGGGGAGCTGTTTTTT.

J is TRBJ1-3 and V is TRBV30; the D is unclear. The CDR3 totals 14 residues. Trimming left V 8 bases short and J 0 bases short, with 14 bases between. Germline loops: CDR1 GTSNPN, CDR2 SVGIG (reference sequence). CDR3 sequence: CAIRHLASGNTIYF. The DNA of the CDR3 is TGTGCCATAAGACACCTAGCCTCTGGAAACACCATATATTTT. Using reference TRBV30 and TRBJ1-3 for the parts outside the CDR3, the full variable domain is SQTIHQWPATLVQPVGSPLSLECTVEGTSNPNLYWYRQAAGRGLQLLFYSVGIGQISSEVPQNLSASRPQDRQFILSSKKLLLSDSGFYLCAIRHLASGNTIYFGEGSWLTVV.